These T cell receptor beta chains were read from a single sample in a study of T cells after yellow fever vaccination. From the 5' RACE reads, TCRdb called clonotypes with MiXCR, one entry per CDR3 protein. The data show about 400,000 distinct CDR3 sequences, with around 6.5% seen just once and 15% held by the top ten. Source: PBMCs, taken 5 days after the yellow fever booster vaccination. The receptor set was obtained from a man between 25 and 39 years old who received the YFV17D yellow fever vaccine. CDR3s include the opening cysteine and the closing phenylalanine or tryptophan. A D gene is named only where the DNA matches it firmly. Clone sizes are given selectively: once, few, many, or a class where the clone is expanded.

length,size,J,V,D,DNA,CDR3
17,few,TRBJ2-1,TRBV6-5,.,TGTGCCAGCAGTTCCCCCTATACAACTAGTACCTACAATGAGCAGTTCTTC,CASSSPYTTSTYNEQFF
15,few,TRBJ2-6,TRBV18,.,TGTGCCAGCTCACGAGAGGGGACTGGGGCCAACGTCCTGACTTTC,CASSREGTGANVLTF
14,.,TRBJ1-2,TRBV18,.,TGTGCCAGCTCACCCCAGCAGGGTTACTATGGCTACACCTTC,CASSPQQGYYGYTF
15,many,TRBJ2-7,TRBV11-2,TRBD2,TGTGCCAGCAGCTGGGGACTAGCGGGAGCCTACGAGCAGTACTTC,CASSWGLAGAYEQYF
13,.,TRBJ1-2,TRBV30,.,TGTGCCTGGAGTGTACGGCCCGGCTATGGCTACACCTTC,CAWSVRPGYGYTF
15,.,TRBJ1-1,TRBV29-1,.,TGCAGCGTTGAAGGCCCGGGACTGATGAACACTGAAGCTTTCTTT,CSVEGPGLMNTEAFF
13,few,TRBJ1-2,TRBV28,.,TGTGCCAGCAGTCCCTTCACGGGGAAGGGCTACACCTTC,CASSPFTGKGYTF
14,few,TRBJ2-7,TRBV20-1,TRBD2,TGCAGTGCTCGGACTAGCGGGAGTCCCTACGAGCAGTACTTC,CSARTSGSPYEQYF
16,few,TRBJ2-7,TRBV7-2,TRBD2,TGTGCCAGCAGCTTACCCGGGGGGATGCCCAGGTACGAGCAGTACTTC,CASSLPGGMPRYEQYF
15,.,TRBJ2-2,TRBV19,TRBD1,TGTGCCAGTAGGGACAGGGGTTTATACACCGGGGAGCTGTTTTTT,CASRDRGLYTGELFF
12,many,TRBJ2-2,TRBV7-2,.,TGTGCCAGCAACGCCCCGGCCGGGGAGCTGTTTTTT,CASNAPAGELFF
15,many,TRBJ2-5,TRBV6-2/TRBV6-3,TRBD2,TGTGCCAGCAGTTTAGCGGGACGGGGGTTGGAGACCCAGTACTTC,CASSLAGRGLETQYF
14,many,TRBJ2-2,TRBV20-1,.,TGCAGTGCTAGAGGGGGAATGGGCACCGGGGAGCTGTTTTTT,CSARGGMGTGELFF
15,.,TRBJ1-5,TRBV5-6,TRBD1,TGTGCCAGCAGCCTGGGACAGGGGGCTAATCAGCCCCAGCATTTT,CASSLGQGANQPQHF
16,many,TRBJ1-5,TRBV19,TRBD1,TGTGCCAGTAGGTCGACAGGGGGCGCGGGTAATCAGCCCCAGCATTTT,CASRSTGGAGNQPQHF